A single sample gave rise to the 27 T cell receptor beta chains below, sequenced in a study of blood T cells in healthy people across ages. Primed by a sample-barcoded 5' primer and a J-beta primer mix, a second PCR proceeded for about 7 to 11 cycles. MiXCR was run by TCRdb on the 5' RACE reads, yielding one entry per CDR3 protein. The sample has 1.5 million to 2 million distinct CDR3 sequences; 28% are singletons. What was sequenced was blood. The receptors shown here come from a woman aged 25 to 45 in good health.

In its sample, this clonotype was seen a few times. A much larger clonotype is one base distant, so this may be a read error. The gene calls are TRBV5-1 and TRBJ2-7; D is undetermined. CDR1 SGHRS and CDR2 YFSETQ come from the germline V gene. With 0 bases removed from V and 2 bases from J, the gap between germline ends came to 9 bases. The CDR3 has 14 amino acids. This CDR3 reads CASSLAVEPYEQYF. In DNA form, the CDR3 reads TGCGCCAGCAGCTTGGCCGTGGAGCCCTACGAGCAGTACTTC.

Points on this clonotype: Given a much more abundant clone one base away, this may be a read error. The rearrangement joins TRBV5-1 to TRBJ2-1, with 7 bases lining up with TRBD2. The last part of the DNA fits TRBJ2-7 better; the J call may be wrong. This CDR3 region has 15 residues. CDR1 SGHRS and CDR2 YFSETQ come from the germline V gene. Here the CDR3 DNA reads TGCGCCAGCAGAGAGCGGGGCAGCTCCTACAATGAGCAGTACTTC. Amino acids: CASRERGSSYNEQYF.

The V and J genes are TRBV5-1 and TRBJ2-7; weak D call: TRBD2 (7 bases). The CDR3 consists of 16 residues. In germline, CDR1 is SGHRS, CDR2 YFSETQ. V gave up 4 bases and J gave up 0 bases, with 17 bases separating them. The CDR3, as DNA: TGCGCCAGCAGCGAAGGGGGGGTCCTCCGCTCCTACGAGCAGTACTTC. As protein: CASSEGGVLRSYEQYF. The variable domain in full, completed from reference TRBV5-1 and TRBJ2-7, reads KAGVTQTPRYLIKTRGQQVTLSCSPISGHRSVSWYQQTPGQGLQFLFEYFSETQRNKGNFPGRFSGRQFSNSRSEMNVSTLELGDSALYLCASSEGGVLRSYEQYFGPGTRLTVT.

The chain combines TRBV7-2 with TRBJ2-4; D uncertain. The CDR3 spans 13 residues. Germline V gene data show CDR1 as SGHTA and CDR2 as FQGNSA. Trimming pared 2 bases from V and 5 bases from J, leaving 7 bases between. In DNA form, the CDR3 reads TGTGCCAGCAGCTTATTGGGCCAAAACATTCAGTACTTC. It yields the protein CASSLLGQNIQYF.

The chain carries TRBV9 and TRBJ2-7, with 8 bases identical to TRBD2. The DNA end is more similar to TRBJ2-5, so the J call may be wrong. The CDR3 is 16 residues long. Germline loops: CDR1 SGDLS, CDR2 YYNGEE. Written as DNA, the CDR3 is TGTGCCAGCAGCGTAGAGGGTAGCGGGACGGAAGAGACCCAGTACTTC. It encodes CASSVEGSGTEETQYF.

The chain carries TRBV7-2 and TRBJ1-3; maybe TRBD1 (5 bases). The CDR3 has 15 amino acids. The germline V gene encodes CDR1 SGHTA and CDR2 FQGNSA. Trimming pared 5 bases from V and 4 bases from J, leaving 15 bases between. In DNA form, the CDR3 reads TGTGCCAGCAGCCGAACGGGGGGAGCAGGAAACACCATATATTTT. This sequence encodes CASSRTGGAGNTIYF.

The chain links TRBV12-3 or TRBV12-4 to TRBJ1-5; D is unresolved. Trimming removed 0 bases at V and 6 bases at J, with 12 bases between. This CDR3 is built from 15 residues. CDR3 coding DNA: TGTGCCAGCAGTTTAGCGGCGGGAAGAACTCAGCCCCAGCATTTT. Translation gives CASSLAAGRTQPQHF.

This clonotype has only a few counts. The J gene is TRBJ1-1, the V gene TRBV4-1; D unclear. Germline lookup yields CDR1 MGHRA and CDR2 YSYEKL. The CDR3 extends over 15 amino acids. Trimming cost V 1 base and J 2 bases, with 11 bases left between them. CDR3 residues: CASSQAGQTNTEAFF. DNA of the CDR3: TGCGCCAGCAGCCAAGCGGGCCAGACTAACACTGAAGCTTTCTTT.

This sequence joins TRBV12-3 or TRBV12-4 and TRBJ2-1; D possibly corresponds to TRBD1 (6 bases). The CDR3 covers 13 residues. V was cut by 6 bases and J by 9 bases, with 15 bases left in between. The DNA of the CDR3 is TGTGCCAGCAGCCCCAGCAGGGGCGTTGAGCAGTTCTTC. Translated: CASSPSRGVEQFF.

This clonotype was seen more than once but under ten times. A junction boundary mismatches the germline segment, possibly from a read error. This chain uses TRBV29-1 with TRBJ2-5; 8 bases are a match to TRBD1. Germline-derived CDR1 and CDR2 are SQVTM and ANQGSEA. CDR3 length: 12 amino acids. Here the CDR3 DNA reads TGCAGCGCACAACAGGGGGGAGAGGCCCAGTACTTC. Amino acids: CSAQQGGEAQYF.

This clonotype was detected only a few times. The chain combines TRBV7-9 with TRBJ1-1; D may be TRBD1 (6 bases). V was shortened by 5 bases and J by 3 bases, with 22 bases between the two germline ends. The CDR3 runs 17 residues. CDR1 and CDR2 (germline): SEHNR, FQNEAQ (reference sequence). CDR3 sequence (DNA): TGTGCCAGCAGCCTCCGGACTAGAGGCTCAGGGGACACTGAAGCTTTCTTT. It specifies CASSLRTRGSGDTEAFF.

This clonotype appeared a few times. The rearrangement links TRBV2 to TRBJ2-4; D possibly matches TRBD1 or TRBD2 (5 bases each). The V end lost 10 bases, the J end lost 13 bases, and 26 bases lay between the germline ends. Germline V gene lookup returns CDR1 SNHLY and CDR2 FYNNEI. This CDR3 has 14 residues. The CDR3 protein is CATLRGTSVLGQYF. Written as DNA, the CDR3 is TGTGCCACCCTGAGGGGAACTAGTGTTCTCGGGCAGTACTTC.

This clonotype was found many times. V and J are TRBV7-6 and TRBJ2-5, with a tentative D call TRBD1 (6 bases). There are 14 residues in the CDR3. The germline V gene has CDR1 SGHVS and CDR2 FNYEAQ. V dropped 1 base and J dropped 11 bases, with 17 bases sitting between them. Here the CDR3 DNA reads TGTGCCAGCAGCTTAGGGGGGCAGGGATCAGGGCAGTACTTC. Amino acids: CASSLGGQGSGQYF. The whole variable domain, filled in from reference TRBV7-6 and TRBJ2-5, reads GAGVSQSPRYKVTKRGQDVALRCDPISGHVSLYWYRQALGQGPEFLTYFNYEAQQDKSGLPNDRFSAERPEGSISTLTIQRTEQRDSAMYRCASSLGGQGSGQYFGPGTRLLVL.

About this clonotype itself: A much more abundant neighbour one base away suggests this may be a read error. The chain couples TRBV5-1 to TRBJ2-1, with D possibly being TRBD1 or TRBD2 (6 bases each). The length of the CDR3 is 14 residues. Germline V gene sequence: CDR1 SGHRS, CDR2 YFSETQ. Here the CDR3 reads CASSLDGGGNGQFF. In DNA form, the CDR3 reads TGCGCCAGCAGCTTGGACGGGGGCGGAAATGGGCAGTTCTTC.

In its sample, this clonotype was seen a few times. The chain uses TRBV12-3 or TRBV12-4 and TRBJ2-3; D may be TRBD1 (5 bases). V was shortened by 1 base and J by 9 bases, with 17 bases between the two germline ends. There are 15 residues in the CDR3. This chain's CDR3 is CASSLVRQGPYTQYF. The CDR3 DNA reads TGTGCCAGCAGTTTAGTACGCCAGGGCCCCTACACGCAGTATTTT.

J is TRBJ1-1 and V is TRBV5-1; D gene ambiguous. CDR1 is SGHRS and CDR2 is YFSETQ in the germline V gene. The CDR3 is made up of 15 amino acids. Trimming removed 2 bases from V and 2 bases from J, with 13 bases in between. The chain's CDR3 is CASSLPGSGNTEAFF. Written as DNA, the CDR3 is TGCGCCAGCAGCTTACCGGGATCTGGCAACACTGAAGCTTTCTTT.

V gene TRBV4-3 combines with J gene TRBJ2-1; the match to TRBD1 covers 7 bases. The CDR3 covers 16 residues. The germline CDR1 and CDR2 sequences are LGHNA and YSLEER. J gave up 0 bases and V 0 bases, and 2 bases lay outside the gene matches. The CDR3 nucleotides read TGCGCCAGCAGCCAAGAGCAGGGGGTCTCCTACAATGAGCAGTTCTTC. It translates to CASSQEQGVSYNEQFF.

This clonotype occurred a few times. V usage is TRBV29-1 and J usage is TRBJ2-3; 9 bases match TRBD1. This CDR3 region has 14 residues. J gave up 3 bases and V 8 bases, and 9 bases lay outside the gene matches. The germline V gene has CDR1 SQVTM and CDR2 ANQGSEA. In DNA, the CDR3 is TGCAGCCTCCAGCAGACAGGGGGGACAGATACGCAGTATTTT. It translates to CSLQQTGGTDTQYF.

The gene calls are TRBV7-8 and TRBJ1-1; perhaps TRBD1 as D (6 bases). V gave up 4 bases and J gave up 10 bases, with 19 bases separating them. The CDR3 runs 14 residues. CDR1 and CDR2 from the germline V gene are SGHVS and FQNEAQ. The CDR3 sequence: CASSSRPPGGAAFF. The CDR3 DNA sequence: TGTGCCAGCAGCTCCAGACCCCCGGGGGGCGCAGCTTTCTTT.

This clonotype has only a few counts. The rearrangement joins TRBV12-3 or TRBV12-4 to TRBJ2-3; D tentatively fits TRBD1 or TRBD2 (5 bases each). With 8 bases removed from V and 1 base from J, the gap between germline ends came to 16 bases. The CDR3 length is 15 residues. The CDR3 DNA follows: TGTGCCAGCTGGGGACGGGGCCGAGGCACAGATACGCAGTATTTT. Translation: CASWGRGRGTDTQYF.

This clonotype occurred a few times. The chain combines TRBV7-2 with TRBJ2-4; D is uncertain. The CDR3 is 14 residues long. V lost 4 bases and J 5 bases, leaving 12 bases between the germline ends. Germline CDR1 is SGHTA and CDR2 is FQGNSA. The CDR3 DNA follows: TGTGCCAGCAGCTCCCCCCCACCTCAAAACATTCAGTACTTC. This gives the protein CASSSPPPQNIQYF.

The V call is TRBV20-1, the J call TRBJ2-7, with 12 bases matching TRBD2. CDR1 is DFQATT, CDR2 SNEGSKA, per germline (reference sequence). Trimming took 2 bases from V and 7 from J; bases not matched to a gene: 9. This CDR3 has 15 amino acids. The CDR3 sequence is CSARKWTSGAREQYF. CDR3 sequence (DNA): TGCAGTGCTAGAAAATGGACTAGCGGGGCCCGGGAGCAGTACTTC.

The chain has TRBV10-3 and TRBJ2-1, with 13 bases that match TRBD2. CDR1 ENHRY and CDR2 SYGVKD come from the germline V gene. Trimming at V came to 6 bases and at J to 6 bases, leaving 2 bases not matched to a gene. The CDR3 has 14 amino acids. CDR3 DNA sequence: TGTGCCATCAGCCGACTAGCGGGAGGCAATGAGCAGTTCTTC. This encodes CAISRLAGGNEQFF.

The chain joins TRBV5-1 to TRBJ1-1, with D perhaps matching TRBD1 (6 bases). Germline assignment: CDR1 SGHRS and CDR2 YFSETQ. Trimming cost V 6 bases and J 5 bases, with 20 bases left between them. CDR3 length equals 15 residues. This chain's CDR3 is CASITLPGARTEAFF. CDR3 bases: TGCGCCAGCATCACTCTCCCAGGGGCGCGTACTGAAGCTTTCTTT.

The V gene is TRBV6-6, the J gene TRBJ1-5; possible D gene TRBD1, 5 bases. The CDR3 covers 16 residues. CDR1 and CDR2 from the germline V gene are MNHNY and SVGAGI (reference sequence). Trimming left V 4 bases short and J 4 bases short, with 17 bases between. This CDR3 is CASSSRVDSRNQPQHF. The CDR3 coding sequence is TGTGCCAGCAGTTCCCGAGTAGACAGTCGGAATCAGCCCCAGCATTTT.

This clonotype was recorded a few times. V is TRBV12-3 or TRBV12-4 and J is TRBJ2-3; 9 bases fit TRBD1. The CDR3 extends over 16 amino acids. V was clipped by 6 bases and J by 6 bases; unmatched bases: 13. The CDR3 protein is CASSRGIQGARDTQYF. DNA for the CDR3: TGTGCCAGCAGCCGGGGCATACAGGGGGCGCGGGATACGCAGTATTTT.

This clonotype was recorded many times. The rearrangement links TRBV29-1 to TRBJ2-4; 7 positions match TRBD1. This CDR3 is built from 12 residues. The ends lost 6 bases at V and 5 bases at J; junction bases unmatched: 4. From germline, CDR1 is SQVTM and CDR2 ANQGSEA. The CDR3 DNA sequence: TGCAGCGTCGCCGGGACAGAAAACATTCAGTACTTC. Translated, it gives CSVAGTENIQYF.